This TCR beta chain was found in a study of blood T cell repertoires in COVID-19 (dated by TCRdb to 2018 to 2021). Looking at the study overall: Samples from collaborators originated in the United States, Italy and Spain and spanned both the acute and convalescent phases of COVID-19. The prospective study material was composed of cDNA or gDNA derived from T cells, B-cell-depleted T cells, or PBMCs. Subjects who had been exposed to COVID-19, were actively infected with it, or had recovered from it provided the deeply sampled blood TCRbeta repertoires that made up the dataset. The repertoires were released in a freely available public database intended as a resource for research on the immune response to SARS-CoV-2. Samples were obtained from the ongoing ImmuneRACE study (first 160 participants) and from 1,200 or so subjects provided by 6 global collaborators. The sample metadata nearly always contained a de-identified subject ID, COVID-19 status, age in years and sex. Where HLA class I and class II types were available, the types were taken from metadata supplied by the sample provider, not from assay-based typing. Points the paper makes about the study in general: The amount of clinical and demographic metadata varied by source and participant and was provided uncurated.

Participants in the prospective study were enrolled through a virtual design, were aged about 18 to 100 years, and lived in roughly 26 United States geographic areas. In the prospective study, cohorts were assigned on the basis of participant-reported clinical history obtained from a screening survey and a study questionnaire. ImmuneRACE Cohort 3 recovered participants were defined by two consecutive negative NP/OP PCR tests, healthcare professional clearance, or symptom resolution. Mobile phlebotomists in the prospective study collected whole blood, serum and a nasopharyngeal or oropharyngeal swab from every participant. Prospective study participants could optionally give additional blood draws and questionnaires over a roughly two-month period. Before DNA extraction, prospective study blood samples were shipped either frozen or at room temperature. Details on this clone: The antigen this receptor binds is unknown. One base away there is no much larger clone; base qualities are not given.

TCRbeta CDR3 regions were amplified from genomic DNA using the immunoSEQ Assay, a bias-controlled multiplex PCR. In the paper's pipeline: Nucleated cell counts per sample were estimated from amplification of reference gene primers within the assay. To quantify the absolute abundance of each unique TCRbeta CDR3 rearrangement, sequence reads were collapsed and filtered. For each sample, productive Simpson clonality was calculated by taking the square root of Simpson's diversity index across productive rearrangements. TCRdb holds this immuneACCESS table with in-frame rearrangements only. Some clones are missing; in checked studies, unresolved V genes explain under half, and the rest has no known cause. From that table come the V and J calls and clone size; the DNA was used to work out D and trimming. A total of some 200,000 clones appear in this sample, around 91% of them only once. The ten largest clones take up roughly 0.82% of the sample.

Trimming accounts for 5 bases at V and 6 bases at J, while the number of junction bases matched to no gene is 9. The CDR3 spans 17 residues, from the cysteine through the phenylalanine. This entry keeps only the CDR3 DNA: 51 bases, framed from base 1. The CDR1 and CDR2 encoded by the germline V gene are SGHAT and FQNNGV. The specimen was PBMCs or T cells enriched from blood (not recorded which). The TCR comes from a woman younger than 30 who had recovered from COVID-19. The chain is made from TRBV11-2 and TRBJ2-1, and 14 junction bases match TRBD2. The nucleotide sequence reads TGTGCCAGCAGCGTCACCACTGGGACTAGCGGGAGCAATGAGCAGTTCTTC. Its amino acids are CASSVTTGTSGSNEQFF.